This entry describes one T cell receptor (beta chain). TCRdb reworked the 5' RACE reads into one entry per CDR3 protein, no DNA. Its listing shows almost 450,000 distinct CDR3 sequences. CDR3 length: 15 amino acids. Germline lookup yields CDR1 SQVTM and CDR2 ANQGSEA. This sample stems from a study of T cells expressing NK-cell markers. This sequence joins TRBV29-1 and TRBJ2-7; the D call of TRBD1 rests on TCRdb alone, since no DNA is present to check it. Sequences were obtained from blood T cells: a sorted CD56 or NKG2C T cell subset, CD4+ or CD8+ T cells, or bulk PBMC T cells (not recorded which). The clonotype was recovered from a woman aged 18 to 75 in good health. The CDR3 here is CSAGPRDRVFYEQYF.